This TCR beta chain comes out of a study of blood T cell repertoires in COVID-19. Study-wide background: The samples span acute and convalescent COVID-19 from the United States, Italy and Spain.

CDR1 and CDR2 (germline): MDHEN, SYDVKM. V gave up 5 bases and J gave up 2 bases, with 14 bases separating them. This CDR3 has 15 amino acids. Sequenced by immunoSEQ multiplex PCR; TCRdb stores in-frame clones only, minus some. The sample lists about 58,000 clones, around 87% occurring once. The source is a man between 60 and 70 years old with active COVID-19. Sequencing was performed on peripheral blood. The chain carries TRBV28 and TRBJ2-3; D is perhaps TRBD1 (5 bases). CDR3 amino acids: CASSPSRQITDTQYF. CDR3 nucleotides: TGTGCCAGCAGTCCCTCCCGACAGATCACAGATACGCAGTATTTT.